A single T cell receptor beta chain is shown here with its context. Antigen: not known. This entry is derived from a study of memory CD4+ T cells and cytomegalovirus serostatus. Study background: This sample comes from healthy Belgian adults, several CMV seropositive, around 26 seronegative. Points from the study as a whole: Each of approximately 61 CMV-associated TCRbeta sequences occurred in one to five individuals.

The V gene lost 4 bases and the J gene lost 1 base, with 12 bases spanning the gap. The CDR3 has 14 residues. CDR1 is SGHRS, CDR2 YFSETQ, per germline. Methods used by the authors: After removing out-of-frame reads, around 2,100,000 distinct TCRbeta sequences remained. Only in-frame clones appear in the TCRdb table, and some are missing; sequencing was by immunoSEQ multiplex PCR. The V and J calls and clone size come from that table; D and trimming were worked out from the DNA. The table includes tens of thousands of clones, under 80% detected once. Single viable CD3+CD4+CD8-CD45RO+ cells were sorted as the memory CD4+ T cells. Serostatus was set by detecting CMV pp150, pp28, p38, p52 IgG.

The V gene is TRBV5-1, the J gene TRBJ2-7, with D possibly being TRBD1 (6 bases). The sample was memory CD4+ T cells from blood. The TCR was taken from an adult in good health and CMV-seronegative. In DNA form, the CDR3 reads TGCGCCAGCAGCCCGGACAGAATTTCCTACGAGCAGTACTTC. Translating gives CASSPDRISYEQYF.